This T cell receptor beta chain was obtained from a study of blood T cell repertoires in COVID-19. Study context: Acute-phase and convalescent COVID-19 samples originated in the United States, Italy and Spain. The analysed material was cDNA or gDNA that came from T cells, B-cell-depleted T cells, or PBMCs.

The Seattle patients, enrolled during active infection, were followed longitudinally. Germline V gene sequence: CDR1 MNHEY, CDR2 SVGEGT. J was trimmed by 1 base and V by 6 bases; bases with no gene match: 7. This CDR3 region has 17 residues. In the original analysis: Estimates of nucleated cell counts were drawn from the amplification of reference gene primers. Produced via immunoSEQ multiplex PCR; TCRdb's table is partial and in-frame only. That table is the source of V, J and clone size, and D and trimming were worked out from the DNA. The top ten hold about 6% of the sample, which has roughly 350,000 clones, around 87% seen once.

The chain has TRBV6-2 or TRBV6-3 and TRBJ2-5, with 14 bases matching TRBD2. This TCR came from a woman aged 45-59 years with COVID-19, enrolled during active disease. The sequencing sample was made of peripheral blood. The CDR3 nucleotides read TGTGCCAGCAGCCCCGGACTAGCGGGAGGAGGCCAAGAGACCCAGTACTTC. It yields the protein CASSPGLAGGGQETQYF.